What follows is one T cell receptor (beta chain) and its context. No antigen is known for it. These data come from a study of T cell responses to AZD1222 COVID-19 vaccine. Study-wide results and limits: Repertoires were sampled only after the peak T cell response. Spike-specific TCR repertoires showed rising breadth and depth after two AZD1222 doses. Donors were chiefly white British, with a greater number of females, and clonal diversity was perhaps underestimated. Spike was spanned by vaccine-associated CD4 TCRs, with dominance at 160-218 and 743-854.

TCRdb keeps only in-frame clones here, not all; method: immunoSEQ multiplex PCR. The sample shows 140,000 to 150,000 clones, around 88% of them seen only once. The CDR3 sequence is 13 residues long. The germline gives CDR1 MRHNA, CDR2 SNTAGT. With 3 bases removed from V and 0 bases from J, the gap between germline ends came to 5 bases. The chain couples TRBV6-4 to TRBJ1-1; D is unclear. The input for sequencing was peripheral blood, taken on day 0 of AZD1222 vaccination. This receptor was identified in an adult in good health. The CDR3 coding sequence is TGTGCCAGCAGTGAGATGGTGAACACTGAAGCTTTCTTT. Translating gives CASSEMVNTEAFF.